This T cell receptor (beta chain) appears in the sequencing data of a study of T cells in Graves' hyperthyroidism and ophthalmopathy. Authors of the study amplified TCR beta CDR3 regions from RNA transcripts. The HTBI set primed first-round TCR CDR3 RT-PCR. TCRdb independently ran MiXCR on the multiplex PCR reads; one entry per CDR3 protein. Found here are under 250,000 distinct CDR3 sequences, more than 15% of them singletons; the top ten hold approximately 50%. Germline V gene sequence: CDR1 MNHNS, CDR2 SASEGT. This CDR3 has 13 residues. Trimming pared 2 bases from V and 10 bases from J, leaving 11 bases between. This clonotype has at least ten counts.

The sequenced sample consisted of blood. The TCR originated in a man aged 50 to 60 with Graves' hyperthyroidism. The chain has TRBV6-1 and TRBJ1-4; no reliable D call. CDR3 bases: TGTGCCAGCAGTGAACGCCCCTTCGGAAAACTGTTTTTT. This sequence encodes CASSERPFGKLFF.